The clone carrying this T cell receptor (beta chain) turned up a few times. What it binds is unknown. TCRdb reprocessed the reads via MiXCR and lists one record per CDR3 protein. This sample has approximately 43,000 distinct CDR3 sequences, with roughly an eighth found just once. The CDR3 is made up of 17 amino acids. CDR1 and CDR2 (germline): MDHEN, SYDVKM. The V gene end was trimmed by 3 bases and the J gene end by 8 bases; junction bases not matched to a gene: 12. This sample stems from a study of type 1 regulatory T cells. Background on the study: T-allo10 is an in vitro-generated, Tr1-enriched CD4 T cell product specific for alloantigen. Study-wide points: Compared with non-Tr1 cells, Tr1 cells showed a narrower TCR repertoire.

The gene calls are TRBV28 and TRBJ1-6; 8 bases match TRBD1. The receptor comes from a human donor in good health. Input material: cultured non-Tr1 T cells, either the whole culture or a sorted T cell fraction (not recorded which). CDR3 in amino acids: CASSFYDRGLFDSPLHF. CDR3 in DNA: TGTGCCAGCAGTTTCTATGACAGGGGTCTTTTTGATTCACCCCTCCACTTT.